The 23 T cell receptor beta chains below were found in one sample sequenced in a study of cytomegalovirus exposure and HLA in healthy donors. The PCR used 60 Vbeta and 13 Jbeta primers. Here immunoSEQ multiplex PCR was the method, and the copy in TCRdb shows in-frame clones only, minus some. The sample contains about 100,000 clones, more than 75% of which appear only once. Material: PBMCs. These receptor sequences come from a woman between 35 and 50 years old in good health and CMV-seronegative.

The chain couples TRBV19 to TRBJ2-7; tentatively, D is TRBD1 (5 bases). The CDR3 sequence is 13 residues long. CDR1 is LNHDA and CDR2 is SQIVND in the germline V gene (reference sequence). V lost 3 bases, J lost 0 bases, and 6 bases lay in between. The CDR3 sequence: CASSMGHSYEQYF. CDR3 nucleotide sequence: TGTGCCAGTAGTATGGGGCACTCCTACGAGCAGTACTTC. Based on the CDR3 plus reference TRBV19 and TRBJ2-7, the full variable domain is DGGITQSPKYLFRKEGQNVTLSCEQNLNHDAMYWYRQDPGQGLRLIYYSQIVNDFQKGDIAEGYSVSREKKESFPLTVTSAQKNPTAFYLCASSMGHSYEQYFGPGTRLTVT.

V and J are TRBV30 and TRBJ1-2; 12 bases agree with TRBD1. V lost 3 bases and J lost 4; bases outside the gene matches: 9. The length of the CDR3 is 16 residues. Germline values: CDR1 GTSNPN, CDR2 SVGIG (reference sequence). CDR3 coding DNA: TGTGCCTGGAGGATAGGGACAGGGGGCGCGGGCTATGGCTACACCTTC. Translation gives CAWRIGTGGAGYGYTF.

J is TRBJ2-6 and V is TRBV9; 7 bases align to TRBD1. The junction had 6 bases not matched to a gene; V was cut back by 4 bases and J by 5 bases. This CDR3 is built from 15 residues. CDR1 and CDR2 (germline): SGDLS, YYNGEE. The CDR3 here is CASSTRQGRANVLTF. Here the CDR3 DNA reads TGTGCCAGCAGCACCAGACAGGGAAGGGCCAACGTCCTGACTTTC.

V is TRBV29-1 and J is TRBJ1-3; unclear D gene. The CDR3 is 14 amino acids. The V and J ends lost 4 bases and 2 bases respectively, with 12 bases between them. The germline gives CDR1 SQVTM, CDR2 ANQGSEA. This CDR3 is CSVVSGITGNTIYF. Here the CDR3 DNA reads TGCAGCGTTGTAAGCGGAATTACTGGAAACACCATATATTTT.

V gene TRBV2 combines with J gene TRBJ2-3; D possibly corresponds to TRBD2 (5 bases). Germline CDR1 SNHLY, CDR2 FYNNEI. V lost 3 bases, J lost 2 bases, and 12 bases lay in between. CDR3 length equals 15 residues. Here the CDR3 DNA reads TGTGCCAGCAGTGATTTGGCGGGTAACACAGATACGCAGTATTTT. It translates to CASSDLAGNTDTQYF. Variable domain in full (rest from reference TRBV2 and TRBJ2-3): EPEVTQTPSHQVTQMGQEVILRCVPISNHLYFYWYRQILGQKVEFLVSFYNNEISEKSEIFDDQFSVERPDGSNFTLKIRSTKLEDSAMYFCASSDLAGNTDTQYFGPGTRLTVL.

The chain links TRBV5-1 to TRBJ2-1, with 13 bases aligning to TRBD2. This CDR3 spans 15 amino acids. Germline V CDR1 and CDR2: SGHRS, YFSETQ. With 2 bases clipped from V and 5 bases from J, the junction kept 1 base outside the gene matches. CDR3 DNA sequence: TGCGCCAGCAGCTTACTAGCGGGGGGGAACAATGAGCAGTTCTTC. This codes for CASSLLAGGNNEQFF.

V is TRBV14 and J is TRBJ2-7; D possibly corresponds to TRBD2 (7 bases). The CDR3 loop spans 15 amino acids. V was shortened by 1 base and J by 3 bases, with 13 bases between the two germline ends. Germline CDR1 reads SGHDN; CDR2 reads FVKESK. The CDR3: CASSQGRGPLYEQYF. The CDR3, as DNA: TGTGCCAGCAGCCAAGGGCGGGGGCCCCTCTACGAGCAGTACTTC.

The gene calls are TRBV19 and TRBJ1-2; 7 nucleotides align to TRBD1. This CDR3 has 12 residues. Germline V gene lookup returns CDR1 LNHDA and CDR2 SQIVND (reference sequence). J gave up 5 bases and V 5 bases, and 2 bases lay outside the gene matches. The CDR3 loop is CASSLQGYGYTF. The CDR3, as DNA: TGTGCCAGTAGTCTACAGGGGTATGGCTACACCTTC.

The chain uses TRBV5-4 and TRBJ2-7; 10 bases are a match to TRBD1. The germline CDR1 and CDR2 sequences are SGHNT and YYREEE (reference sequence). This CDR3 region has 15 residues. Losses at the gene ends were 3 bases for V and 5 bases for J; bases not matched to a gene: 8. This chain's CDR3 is CASSYTGTGDDEQYF. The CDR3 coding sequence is TGTGCCAGCAGCTACACCGGGACAGGGGACGACGAGCAGTACTTC.

The CDR3 nucleotides are TGCAGTGCCCACCAGACCTACGAGCAGTACTTC. Protein product: CSAHQTYEQYF. The V and J genes are TRBV20-1 and TRBJ2-7; unclear D gene. Germline loops: CDR1 DFQATT, CDR2 SNEGSKA (reference sequence). Deletions cut 6 bases from V and 2 bases from J, with 8 bases between. CDR3 length equals 11 residues.

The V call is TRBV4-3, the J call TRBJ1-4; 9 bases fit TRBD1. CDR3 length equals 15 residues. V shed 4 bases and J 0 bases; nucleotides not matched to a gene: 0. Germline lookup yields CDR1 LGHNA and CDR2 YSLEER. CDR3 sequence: CASSRTGATNEKLFF. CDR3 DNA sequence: TGCGCCAGCAGCCGGACAGGGGCAACTAATGAAAAACTGTTTTTT.

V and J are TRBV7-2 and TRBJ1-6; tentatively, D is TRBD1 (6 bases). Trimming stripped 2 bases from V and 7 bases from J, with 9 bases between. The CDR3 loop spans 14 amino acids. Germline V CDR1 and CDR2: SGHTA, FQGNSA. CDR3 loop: CASSLTDRNSPLHF. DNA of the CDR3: TGTGCCAGCAGCTTAACGGACAGAAATTCACCCCTCCACTTT.

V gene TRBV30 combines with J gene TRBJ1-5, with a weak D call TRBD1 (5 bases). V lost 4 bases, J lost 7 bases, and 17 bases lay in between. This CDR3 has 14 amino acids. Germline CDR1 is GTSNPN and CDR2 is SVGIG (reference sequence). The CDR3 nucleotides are TGTGCCTGGACCCAAGTGGGGGGGAACCAGCCCCAGCATTTT. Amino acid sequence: CAWTQVGGNQPQHF.

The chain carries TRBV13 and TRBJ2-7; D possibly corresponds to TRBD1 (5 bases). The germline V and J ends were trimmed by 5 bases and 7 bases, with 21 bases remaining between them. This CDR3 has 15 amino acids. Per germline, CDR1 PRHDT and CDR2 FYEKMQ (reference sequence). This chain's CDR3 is CASSPLGPTAREQYF. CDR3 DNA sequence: TGTGCCAGCAGCCCGCTGGGCCCGACAGCTCGGGAGCAGTACTTC.

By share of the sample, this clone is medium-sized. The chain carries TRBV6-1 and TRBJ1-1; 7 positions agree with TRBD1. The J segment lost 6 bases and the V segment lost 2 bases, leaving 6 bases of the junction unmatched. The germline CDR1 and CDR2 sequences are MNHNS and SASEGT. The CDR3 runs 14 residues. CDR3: CASSETAGGSEAFF. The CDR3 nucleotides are TGTGCCAGCAGTGAAACCGCAGGGGGGTCTGAAGCTTTCTTT.

The CDR3 DNA sequence: TGTGCCAGCAGTGAAGTTCGATGGAGGGCCTCCGATACGCAGTATTTT. Its protein is CASSEVRWRASDTQYF. This chain connects TRBV6-1 to TRBJ2-3, with a weak D call TRBD2 (6 bases). CDR1 and CDR2 (germline): MNHNS, SASEGT. The V and J ends lost 1 base and 6 bases respectively, with 17 bases between them. This CDR3 is built from 16 residues.

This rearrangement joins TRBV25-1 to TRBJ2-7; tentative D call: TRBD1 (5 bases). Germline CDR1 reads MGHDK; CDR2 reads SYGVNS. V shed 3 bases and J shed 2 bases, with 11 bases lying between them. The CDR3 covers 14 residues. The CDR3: CASSDSRATYEQYF. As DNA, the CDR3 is TGTGCCAGCAGTGATAGCAGGGCAACCTACGAGCAGTACTTC.

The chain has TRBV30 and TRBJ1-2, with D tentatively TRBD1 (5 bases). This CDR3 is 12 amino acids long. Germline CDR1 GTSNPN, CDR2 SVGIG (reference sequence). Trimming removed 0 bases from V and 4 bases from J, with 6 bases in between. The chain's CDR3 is CAWSVTGYGYTF. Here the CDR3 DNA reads TGTGCCTGGAGTGTAACAGGCTATGGCTACACCTTC.

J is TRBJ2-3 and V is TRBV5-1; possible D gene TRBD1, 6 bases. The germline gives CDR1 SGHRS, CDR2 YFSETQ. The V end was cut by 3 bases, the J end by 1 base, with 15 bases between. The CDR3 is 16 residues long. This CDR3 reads CASSSLQGVGTDTQYF. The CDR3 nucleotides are TGCGCCAGCAGCTCGTTACAGGGCGTGGGCACAGATACGCAGTATTTT.

The CDR3 DNA follows: TGTGCCAGCAGTTACGTACAGGACGAGCAGTACTTC. Amino acid sequence: CASSYVQDEQYF. The genes are TRBV6-6 and TRBJ2-7; perhaps TRBD1 as D (5 bases). Germline V gene sequence: CDR1 MNHNY, CDR2 SVGAGI (reference sequence). The CDR3 consists of 12 residues. V lost 2 bases and J lost 5, with 7 bases in between.

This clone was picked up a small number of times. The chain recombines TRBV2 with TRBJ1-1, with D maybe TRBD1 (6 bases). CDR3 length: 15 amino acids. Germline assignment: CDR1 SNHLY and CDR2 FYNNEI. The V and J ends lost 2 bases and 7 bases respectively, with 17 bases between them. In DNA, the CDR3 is TGTGCCAGCAGTGAATCGGGCAGGGGATTTGATGAAGCTTTCTTT. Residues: CASSESGRGFDEAFF.

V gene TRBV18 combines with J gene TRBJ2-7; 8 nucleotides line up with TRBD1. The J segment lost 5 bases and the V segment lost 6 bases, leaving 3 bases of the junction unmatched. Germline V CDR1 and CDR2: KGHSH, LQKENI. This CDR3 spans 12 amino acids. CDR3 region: CASSLDRDEQYF. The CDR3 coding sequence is TGTGCCAGCTCTCTGGACAGGGACGAGCAGTACTTC. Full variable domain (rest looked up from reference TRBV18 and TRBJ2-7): NAGVMQNPRHLVRRRGQEARLRCSPMKGHSHVYWYRQLPEEGLKFMVYLQKENIIDESGMPKERFSAEFPKEGPSILRIQQVVRGDSAAYFCASSLDRDEQYFGPGTRLTVT.

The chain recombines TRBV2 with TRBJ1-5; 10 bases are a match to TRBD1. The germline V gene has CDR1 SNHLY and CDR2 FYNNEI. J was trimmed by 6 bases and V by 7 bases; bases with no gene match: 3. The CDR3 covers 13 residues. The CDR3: CASMGQGSQPQHF. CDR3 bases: TGTGCCAGCATGGGACAGGGGAGTCAGCCCCAGCATTTT.